The TCR beta chain described here comes from a study of early T cells in non-severe SARS-CoV-2 infection. Overall study results and limits: There was a bias toward anti-spike CD8 responses in VDJdb matching, which missed private and CD4 specificities.

TCRdb reprocessed the 5' RACE reads with MiXCR, giving one entry per CDR3 protein. The table lists approximately 46,000 distinct CDR3 sequences, 9.3% of them singletons. The CDR3 runs 13 residues. Germline V gene sequence: CDR1 LNHDA, CDR2 SQIVND (reference sequence). V dropped 6 bases and J dropped 7 bases, with 13 bases sitting between them. A note on this clonotype: Its target is unknown.

Source material: whole blood. The rearrangement links TRBV19 to TRBJ2-1; D is unresolved. This receptor was identified in an adult who was a healthcare worker with PCR-confirmed SARS-CoV-2 infection or an uninfected control (not recorded which). The CDR3 loop reads CASSQIGVNEQFF. CDR3 bases: TGTGCCAGTAGCCAAATTGGCGTGAATGAGCAGTTCTTC.